A selection of T cell receptor beta chains follows, all from one sample in a study of cytomegalovirus exposure and HLA in healthy donors. Clones were read by immunoSEQ multiplex PCR, and TCRdb kept only the in-frame ones, dropping some. The repertoire holds about 130,000 clones, with about 94% as singletons. Sequences were obtained from PBMCs. These receptors all stem from a man aged 18 to 29 in good health and CMV-seropositive. Each CDR3 is given without its conserved first and last residue. Fields, in order: CDR3 protein, J gene, V gene.

CDR3: ASSLLGQGVYEQY; J: TRBJ2-7; V: TRBV27
CDR3: ASSPTGSSSGANVLT; J: TRBJ2-6; V: TRBV4-1
CDR3: ASSLAGGGDTQY; J: TRBJ2-3; V: TRBV7-3
CDR3: ASSYTYSRNTQY; J: TRBJ2-3; V: TRBV27
CDR3: ASRGEGHYGYT; J: TRBJ1-2; V: TRBV6-1
CDR3: ASSLFQADSPLH; J: TRBJ1-6; V: TRBV5-4
CDR3: ASSSTGTSGRPTWDEQF; J: TRBJ2-1; V: TRBV5-1
CDR3: ASSPSTRTSPPNNEQF; J: TRBJ2-1; V: TRBV18
CDR3: ASSLPRETQY; J: TRBJ2-5; V: TRBV5-4
CDR3: ASSLKRQRTRNYGYT; J: TRBJ1-2; V: TRBV13
CDR3: ASSQESAGPLSEQF; J: TRBJ2-1; V: TRBV4-1
CDR3: ASSLVGTANYGYT; J: TRBJ1-2; V: TRBV7-8
CDR3: ASSTRGGGSFYEQY; J: TRBJ2-7; V: TRBV28
CDR3: ASSQASRAGQGASTEAF; J: TRBJ1-1; V: TRBV14
CDR3: AWSLTYFPTSGRAHEQY; J: TRBJ2-7; V: TRBV30